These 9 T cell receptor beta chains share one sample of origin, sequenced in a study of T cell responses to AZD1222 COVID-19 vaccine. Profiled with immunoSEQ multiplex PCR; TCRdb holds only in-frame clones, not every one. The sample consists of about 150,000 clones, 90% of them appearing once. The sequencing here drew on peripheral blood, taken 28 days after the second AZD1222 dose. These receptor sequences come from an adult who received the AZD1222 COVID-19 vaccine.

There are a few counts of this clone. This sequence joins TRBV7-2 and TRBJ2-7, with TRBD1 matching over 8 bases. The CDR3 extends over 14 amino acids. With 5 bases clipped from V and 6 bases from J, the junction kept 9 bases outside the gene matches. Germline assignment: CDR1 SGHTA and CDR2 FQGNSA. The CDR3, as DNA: TGTGCCAGCAGCCCGCAGGACAGGGTCGGCGAGCAGTACTTC. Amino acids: CASSPQDRVGEQYF.

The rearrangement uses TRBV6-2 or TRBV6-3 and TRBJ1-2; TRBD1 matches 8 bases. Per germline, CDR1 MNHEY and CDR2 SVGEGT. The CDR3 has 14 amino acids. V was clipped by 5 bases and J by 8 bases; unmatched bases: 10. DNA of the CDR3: TGTGCCAGCAGTGTCAGGGGGCGCTTAGGCGGCTACACCTTC. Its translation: CASSVRGRLGGYTF.

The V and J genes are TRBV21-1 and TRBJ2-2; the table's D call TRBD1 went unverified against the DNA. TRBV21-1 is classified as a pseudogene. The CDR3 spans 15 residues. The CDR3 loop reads CASSKSGKQPGELFF. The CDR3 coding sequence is TGTGCCAGCAGCAAATCAGGGAAACAACCCGGGGAGCTGTTTTTT.

CDR3 sequence: CAGREGHGNSPLHF. The DNA of the CDR3 is TGTGCCGGGAGGGAAGGCCACGGAAATTCACCCCTCCACTTT. The chain uses TRBV19 and TRBJ1-6; D is unclear. Germline CDR1 is LNHDA and CDR2 is SQIVND (reference sequence). Deletions cut 11 bases from V and 7 bases from J, with 18 bases between. The CDR3 totals 14 residues. The full variable domain, rest sourced from reference TRBV19 and TRBJ1-6, is DGGITQSPKYLFRKEGQNVTLSCEQNLNHDAMYWYRQDPGQGLRLIYYSQIVNDFQKGDIAEGYSVSREKKESFPLTVTSAQKNPTAFYLCAGREGHGNSPLHFGNGTRLTVT.

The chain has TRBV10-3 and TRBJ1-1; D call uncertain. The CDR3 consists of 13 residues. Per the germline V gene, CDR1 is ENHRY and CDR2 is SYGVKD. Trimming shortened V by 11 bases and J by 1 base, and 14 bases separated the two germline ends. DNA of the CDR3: TGTGCCTCTACGCCCGCGGAGAACACTGAAGCTTTCTTT. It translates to CASTPAENTEAFF.

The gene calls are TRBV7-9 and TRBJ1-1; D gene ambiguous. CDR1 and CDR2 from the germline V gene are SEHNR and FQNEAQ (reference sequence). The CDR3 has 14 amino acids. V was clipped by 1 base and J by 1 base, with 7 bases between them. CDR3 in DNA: TGTGCCAGCAGCTTAGACCTAGGGAACACTGAAGCTTTCTTT. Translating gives CASSLDLGNTEAFF.

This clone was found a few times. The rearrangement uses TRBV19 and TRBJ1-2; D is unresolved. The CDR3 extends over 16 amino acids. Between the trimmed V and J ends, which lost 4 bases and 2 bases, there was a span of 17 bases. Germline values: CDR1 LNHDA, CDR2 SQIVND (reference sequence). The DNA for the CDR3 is TGTGCCAGTAGTAAAGGGTATGGGTTCGTCAACTATGGCTACACCTTC. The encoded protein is CASSKGYGFVNYGYTF.

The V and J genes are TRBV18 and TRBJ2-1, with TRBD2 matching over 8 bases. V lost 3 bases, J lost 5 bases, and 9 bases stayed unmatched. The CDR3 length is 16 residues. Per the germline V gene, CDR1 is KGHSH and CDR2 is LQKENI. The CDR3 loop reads CASSPPSGRGNNEQFF. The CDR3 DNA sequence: TGTGCCAGCTCACCCCCGAGCGGGAGAGGTAACAATGAGCAGTTCTTC.

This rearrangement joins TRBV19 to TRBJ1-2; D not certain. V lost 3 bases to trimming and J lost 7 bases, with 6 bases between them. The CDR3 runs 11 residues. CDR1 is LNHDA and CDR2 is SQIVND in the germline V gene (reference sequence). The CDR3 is CASSMKGGYTF. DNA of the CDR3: TGTGCCAGTAGTATGAAGGGTGGCTACACCTTC. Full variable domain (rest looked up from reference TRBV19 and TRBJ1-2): DGGITQSPKYLFRKEGQNVTLSCEQNLNHDAMYWYRQDPGQGLRLIYYSQIVNDFQKGDIAEGYSVSREKKESFPLTVTSAQKNPTAFYLCASSMKGGYTFGSGTRLTVV.